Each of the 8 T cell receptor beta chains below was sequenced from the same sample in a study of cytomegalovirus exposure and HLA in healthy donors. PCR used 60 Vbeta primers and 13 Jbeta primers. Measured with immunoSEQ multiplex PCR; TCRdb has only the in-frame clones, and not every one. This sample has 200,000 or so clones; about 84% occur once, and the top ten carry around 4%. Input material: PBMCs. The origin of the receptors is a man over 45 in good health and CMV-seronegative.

The CDR3 is CASSRGGDPYEQYF. CDR3 coding DNA: TGTGCCAGCAGCCGCGGGGGGGACCCCTACGAGCAGTACTTC. The rearrangement uses TRBV7-9 and TRBJ2-7; 9 nucleotides agree with TRBD2. The CDR3 consists of 14 residues. Germline trimming cut 5 bases from V and 2 bases from J; bases unmatched to any gene: 4. The V gene's germline CDR1 is SEHNR and CDR2 FQNEAQ (reference sequence).

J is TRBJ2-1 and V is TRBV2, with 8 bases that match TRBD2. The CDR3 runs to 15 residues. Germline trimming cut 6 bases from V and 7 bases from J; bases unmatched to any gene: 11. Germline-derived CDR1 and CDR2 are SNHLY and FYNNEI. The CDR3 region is CASRETSGGGNEQFF. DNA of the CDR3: TGTGCCAGCAGAGAAACCAGCGGGGGAGGGAATGAGCAGTTCTTC.

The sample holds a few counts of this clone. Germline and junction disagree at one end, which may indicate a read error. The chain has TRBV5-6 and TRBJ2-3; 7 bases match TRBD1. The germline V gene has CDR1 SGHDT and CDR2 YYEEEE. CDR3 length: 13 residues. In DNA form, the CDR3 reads TGTGCCAGCAGCTTGGGGGGACAGCCTGCCCTGCATTTT. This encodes CASSLGGQPALHF.

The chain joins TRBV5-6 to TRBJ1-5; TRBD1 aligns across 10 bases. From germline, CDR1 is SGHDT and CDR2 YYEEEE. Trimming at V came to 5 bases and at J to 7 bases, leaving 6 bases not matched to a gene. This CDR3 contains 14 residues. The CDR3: CASSRDRGEQPQHF. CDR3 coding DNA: TGTGCCAGCAGTAGGGACAGGGGAGAGCAGCCCCAGCATTTT.

The CDR3 spells CASSLAWGHYGYTF. In DNA form, the CDR3 reads TGCGCCAGCAGCTTGGCCTGGGGCCACTATGGCTACACCTTC. This sequence joins TRBV5-1 and TRBJ1-2, with D perhaps TRBD1 (5 bases). Germline CDR1 reads SGHRS; CDR2 reads YFSETQ. CDR3 length: 14 residues. Trimming pared 0 bases from V and 3 bases from J, leaving 9 bases between.

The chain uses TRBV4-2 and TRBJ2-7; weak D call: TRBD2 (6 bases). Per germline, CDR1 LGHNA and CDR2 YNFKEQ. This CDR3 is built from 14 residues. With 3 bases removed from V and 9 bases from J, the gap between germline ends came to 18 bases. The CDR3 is CASSQGGGDLRQYF. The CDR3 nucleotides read TGTGCCAGCAGCCAGGGAGGAGGGGATCTAAGGCAGTACTTC.

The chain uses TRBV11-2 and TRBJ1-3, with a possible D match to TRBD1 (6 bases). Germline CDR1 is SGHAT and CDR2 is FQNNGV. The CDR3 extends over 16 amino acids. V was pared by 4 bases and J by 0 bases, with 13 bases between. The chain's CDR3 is CASSSDGQISGNTIYF. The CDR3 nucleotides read TGTGCCAGCAGCTCAGACGGACAGATCTCTGGAAACACCATATATTTT.

The CDR3 protein is CASTLDRENGYTF. CDR3 nucleotides: TGTGCCAGTACCCTGGACAGGGAAAATGGCTACACCTTC. The rearrangement uses TRBV19 and TRBJ1-2; 8 positions agree with TRBD1. This CDR3 spans 13 amino acids. Per germline, CDR1 LNHDA and CDR2 SQIVND (reference sequence). With V trimmed by 7 bases and J by 6 bases, 7 bases remained unmatched.